The present entry profiles one TCR beta chain with its context. The data are from a study of CD8+ T cells in alopecia areata. Isolated RNA was reverse transcribed into cDNA used as the sequencing template. Libraries were prepared by immunoSEQ multiplex PCR; TCRdb keeps only in-frame clonotypes and omits some of them. Among 140,000 or so clones, 45% to 60% were seen once, and the ten largest hold 0.95% to 1%. The CDR3 totals 13 residues. The germline gives CDR1 SQVTM, CDR2 ANQGSEA. The V and J ends lost 4 bases and 5 bases respectively, with 12 bases between them. Here the sequenced sample was CD4+ T cells sorted from blood, taken at week 0. This clonotype originated in a human donor with alopecia areata. The chain uses TRBV29-1 and TRBJ1-5; the D gene is possibly TRBD1 (6 bases). The CDR3 protein is CSVVGALDQPQHF. Written as DNA, the CDR3 is TGCAGCGTTGTGGGGGCATTAGATCAGCCCCAGCATTTT.